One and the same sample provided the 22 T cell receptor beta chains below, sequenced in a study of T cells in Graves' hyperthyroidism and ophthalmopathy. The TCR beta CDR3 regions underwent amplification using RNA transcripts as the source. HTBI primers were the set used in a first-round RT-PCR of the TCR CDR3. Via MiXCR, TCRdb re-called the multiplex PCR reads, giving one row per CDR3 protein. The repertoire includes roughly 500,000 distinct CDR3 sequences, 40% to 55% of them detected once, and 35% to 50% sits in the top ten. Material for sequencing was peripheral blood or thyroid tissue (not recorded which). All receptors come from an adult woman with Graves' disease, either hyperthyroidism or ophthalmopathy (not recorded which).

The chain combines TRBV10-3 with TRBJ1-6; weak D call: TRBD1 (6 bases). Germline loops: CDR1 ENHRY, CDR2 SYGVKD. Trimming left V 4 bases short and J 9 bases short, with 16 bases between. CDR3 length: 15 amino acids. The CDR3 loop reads CAISGGRGIGSPLHF. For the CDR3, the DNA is TGTGCCATCAGTGGTGGCAGGGGAATAGGTTCACCCCTCCACTTT.

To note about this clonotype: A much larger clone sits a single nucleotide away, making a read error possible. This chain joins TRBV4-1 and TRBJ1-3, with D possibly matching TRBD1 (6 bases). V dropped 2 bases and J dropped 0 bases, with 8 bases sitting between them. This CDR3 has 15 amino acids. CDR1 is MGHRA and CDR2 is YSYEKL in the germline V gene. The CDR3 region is CASSQRTVSGNTIYF. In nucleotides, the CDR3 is TGCGCCAGCAGCCAAAGGACAGTCTCTGGAAACACCATATATTTT.

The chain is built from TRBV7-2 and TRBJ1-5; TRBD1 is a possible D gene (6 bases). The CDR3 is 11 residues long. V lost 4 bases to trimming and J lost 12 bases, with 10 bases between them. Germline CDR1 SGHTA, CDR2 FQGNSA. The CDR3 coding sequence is TGTGCCAGCAGCTGGGGGCGGAGCCAGCATTTT. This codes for CASSWGRSQHF.

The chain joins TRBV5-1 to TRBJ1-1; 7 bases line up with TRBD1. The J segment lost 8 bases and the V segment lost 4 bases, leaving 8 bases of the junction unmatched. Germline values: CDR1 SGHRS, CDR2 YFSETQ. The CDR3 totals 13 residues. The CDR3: CASSPTGQVEAFF. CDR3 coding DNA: TGCGCCAGCAGCCCTACCGGACAGGTGGAAGCTTTCTTT.

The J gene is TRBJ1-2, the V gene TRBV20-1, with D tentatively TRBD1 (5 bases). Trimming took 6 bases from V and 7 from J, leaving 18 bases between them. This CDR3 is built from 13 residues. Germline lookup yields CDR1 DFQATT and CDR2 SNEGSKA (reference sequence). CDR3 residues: CSATDSMTGGYTF. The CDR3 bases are TGCAGTGCCACAGACAGTATGACGGGTGGCTACACCTTC.

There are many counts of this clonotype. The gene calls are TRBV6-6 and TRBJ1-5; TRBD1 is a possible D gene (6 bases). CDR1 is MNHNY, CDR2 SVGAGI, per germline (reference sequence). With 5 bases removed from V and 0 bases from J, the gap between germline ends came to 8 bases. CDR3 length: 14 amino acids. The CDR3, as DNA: TGTGCCAGCAGTCGACAGGTTAGCAATCAGCCCCAGCATTTT. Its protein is CASSRQVSNQPQHF.

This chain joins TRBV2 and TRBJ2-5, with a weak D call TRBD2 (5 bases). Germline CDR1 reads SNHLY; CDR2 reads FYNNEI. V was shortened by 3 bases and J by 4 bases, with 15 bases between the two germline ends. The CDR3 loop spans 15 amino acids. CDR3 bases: TGTGCCAGCAGTGATGGCGGACTGTTCGGAGAGACCCAGTACTTC. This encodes CASSDGGLFGETQYF.

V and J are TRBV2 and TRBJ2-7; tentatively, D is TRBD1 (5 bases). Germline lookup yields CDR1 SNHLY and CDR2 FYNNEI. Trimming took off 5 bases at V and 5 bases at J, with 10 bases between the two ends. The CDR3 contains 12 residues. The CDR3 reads CASSRGWHEQYF. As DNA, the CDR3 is TGTGCCAGCAGTAGGGGTTGGCACGAGCAGTACTTC.

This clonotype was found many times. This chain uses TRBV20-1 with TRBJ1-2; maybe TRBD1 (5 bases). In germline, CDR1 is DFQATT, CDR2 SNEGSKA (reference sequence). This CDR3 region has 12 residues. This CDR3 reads CQFRGVNYGYTF. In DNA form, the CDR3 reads TGCCAGTTTAGGGGCGTGAACTATGGCTACACCTTC.

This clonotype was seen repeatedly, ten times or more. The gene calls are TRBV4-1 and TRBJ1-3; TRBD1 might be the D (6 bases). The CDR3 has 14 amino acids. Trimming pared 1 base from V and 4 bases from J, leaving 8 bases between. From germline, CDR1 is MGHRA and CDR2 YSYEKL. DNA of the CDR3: TGCGCCAGCAGCCAAGTTGGACAGGGAAACACCATATATTTT. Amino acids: CASSQVGQGNTIYF.

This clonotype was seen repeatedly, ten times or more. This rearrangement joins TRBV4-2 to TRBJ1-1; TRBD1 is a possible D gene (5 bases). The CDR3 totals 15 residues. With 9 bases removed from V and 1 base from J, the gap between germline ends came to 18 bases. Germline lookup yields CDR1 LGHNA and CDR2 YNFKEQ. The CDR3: CASTSGPQGNTEAFF. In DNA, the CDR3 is TGTGCCAGTACGAGTGGGCCGCAGGGGAACACTGAAGCTTTCTTT.

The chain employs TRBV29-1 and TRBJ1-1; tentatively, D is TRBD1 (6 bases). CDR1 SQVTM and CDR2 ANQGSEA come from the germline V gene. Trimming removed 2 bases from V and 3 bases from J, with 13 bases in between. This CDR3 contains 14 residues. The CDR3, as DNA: TGCAGCGTTGAATCGGGCAGGGGAGACACTGAAGCTTTCTTT. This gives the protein CSVESGRGDTEAFF.

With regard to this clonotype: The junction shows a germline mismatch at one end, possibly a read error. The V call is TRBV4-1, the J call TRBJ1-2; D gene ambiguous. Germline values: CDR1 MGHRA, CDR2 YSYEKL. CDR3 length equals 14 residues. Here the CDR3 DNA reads TGTGCCAGCAGCCAAGGAAGCGGGTCCCGCGGCTACACCTTC. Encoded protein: CASSQGSGSRGYTF.

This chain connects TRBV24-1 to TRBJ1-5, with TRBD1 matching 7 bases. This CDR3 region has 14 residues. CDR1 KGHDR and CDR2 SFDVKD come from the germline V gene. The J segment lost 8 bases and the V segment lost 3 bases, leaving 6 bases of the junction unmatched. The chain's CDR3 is CATSDPQGREPQHF. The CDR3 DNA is TGTGCCACCAGTGATCCACAGGGGCGGGAGCCCCAGCATTTT.

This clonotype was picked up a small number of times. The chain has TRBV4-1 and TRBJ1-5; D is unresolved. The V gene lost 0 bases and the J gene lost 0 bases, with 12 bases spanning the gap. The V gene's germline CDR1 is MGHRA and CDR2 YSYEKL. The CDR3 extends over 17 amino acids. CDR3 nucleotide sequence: TGCGCCAGCAGCCAAGAGGTTCGACTAGATAGCAATCAGCCCCAGCATTTT. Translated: CASSQEVRLDSNQPQHF.

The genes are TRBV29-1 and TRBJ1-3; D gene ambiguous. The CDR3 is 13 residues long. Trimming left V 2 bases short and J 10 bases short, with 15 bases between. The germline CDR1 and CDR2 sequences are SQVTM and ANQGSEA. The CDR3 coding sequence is TGCAGCGTTGAAACTAGGGAGTCGGAGACCATATATTTT. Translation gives CSVETRESETIYF.

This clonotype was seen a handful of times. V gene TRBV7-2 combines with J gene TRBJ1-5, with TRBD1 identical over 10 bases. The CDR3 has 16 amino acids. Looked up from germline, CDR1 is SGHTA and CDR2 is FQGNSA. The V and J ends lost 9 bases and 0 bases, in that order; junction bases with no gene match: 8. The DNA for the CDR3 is TGTGCCAGTCGGACAGGGGGTTTCTATAGCAATCAGCCCCAGCATTTT. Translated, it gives CASRTGGFYSNQPQHF.

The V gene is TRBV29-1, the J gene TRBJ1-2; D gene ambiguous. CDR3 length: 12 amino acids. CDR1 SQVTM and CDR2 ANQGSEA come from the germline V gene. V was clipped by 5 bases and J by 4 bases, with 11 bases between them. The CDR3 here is CSVWGEGYGYTF. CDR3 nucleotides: TGCAGCGTTTGGGGAGAGGGCTATGGCTACACCTTC.

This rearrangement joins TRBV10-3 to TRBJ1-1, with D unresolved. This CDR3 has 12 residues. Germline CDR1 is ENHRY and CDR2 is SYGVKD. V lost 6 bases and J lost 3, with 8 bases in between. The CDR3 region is CAIRRFDTEAFF. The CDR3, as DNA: TGTGCCATCAGGAGGTTCGACACTGAAGCTTTCTTT.

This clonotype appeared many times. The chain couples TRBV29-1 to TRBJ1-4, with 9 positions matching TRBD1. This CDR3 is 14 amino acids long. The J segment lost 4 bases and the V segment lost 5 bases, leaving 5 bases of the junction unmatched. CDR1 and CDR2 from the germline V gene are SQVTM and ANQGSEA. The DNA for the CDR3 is TGCAGCGTTCTCCGGGACAGGGATAATGAAAAACTGTTTTTT. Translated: CSVLRDRDNEKLFF.

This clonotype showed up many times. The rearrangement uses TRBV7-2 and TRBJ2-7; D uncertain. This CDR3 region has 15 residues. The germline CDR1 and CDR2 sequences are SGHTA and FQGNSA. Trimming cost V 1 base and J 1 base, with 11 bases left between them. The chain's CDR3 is CASSLGIYGSYEQYF. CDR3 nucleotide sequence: TGTGCCAGCAGCTTAGGGATCTATGGGTCCTACGAGCAGTACTTC.

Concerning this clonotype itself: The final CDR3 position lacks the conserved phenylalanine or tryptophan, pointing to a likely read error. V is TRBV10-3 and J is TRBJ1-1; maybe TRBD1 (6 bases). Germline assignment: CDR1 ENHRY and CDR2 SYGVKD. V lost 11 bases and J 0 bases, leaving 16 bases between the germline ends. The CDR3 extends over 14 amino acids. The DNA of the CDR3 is TGTGCCTCAGCTGGACAGATTATGAACACTGAAGCTTTCCTT. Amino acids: CASAGQIMNTEAFL.